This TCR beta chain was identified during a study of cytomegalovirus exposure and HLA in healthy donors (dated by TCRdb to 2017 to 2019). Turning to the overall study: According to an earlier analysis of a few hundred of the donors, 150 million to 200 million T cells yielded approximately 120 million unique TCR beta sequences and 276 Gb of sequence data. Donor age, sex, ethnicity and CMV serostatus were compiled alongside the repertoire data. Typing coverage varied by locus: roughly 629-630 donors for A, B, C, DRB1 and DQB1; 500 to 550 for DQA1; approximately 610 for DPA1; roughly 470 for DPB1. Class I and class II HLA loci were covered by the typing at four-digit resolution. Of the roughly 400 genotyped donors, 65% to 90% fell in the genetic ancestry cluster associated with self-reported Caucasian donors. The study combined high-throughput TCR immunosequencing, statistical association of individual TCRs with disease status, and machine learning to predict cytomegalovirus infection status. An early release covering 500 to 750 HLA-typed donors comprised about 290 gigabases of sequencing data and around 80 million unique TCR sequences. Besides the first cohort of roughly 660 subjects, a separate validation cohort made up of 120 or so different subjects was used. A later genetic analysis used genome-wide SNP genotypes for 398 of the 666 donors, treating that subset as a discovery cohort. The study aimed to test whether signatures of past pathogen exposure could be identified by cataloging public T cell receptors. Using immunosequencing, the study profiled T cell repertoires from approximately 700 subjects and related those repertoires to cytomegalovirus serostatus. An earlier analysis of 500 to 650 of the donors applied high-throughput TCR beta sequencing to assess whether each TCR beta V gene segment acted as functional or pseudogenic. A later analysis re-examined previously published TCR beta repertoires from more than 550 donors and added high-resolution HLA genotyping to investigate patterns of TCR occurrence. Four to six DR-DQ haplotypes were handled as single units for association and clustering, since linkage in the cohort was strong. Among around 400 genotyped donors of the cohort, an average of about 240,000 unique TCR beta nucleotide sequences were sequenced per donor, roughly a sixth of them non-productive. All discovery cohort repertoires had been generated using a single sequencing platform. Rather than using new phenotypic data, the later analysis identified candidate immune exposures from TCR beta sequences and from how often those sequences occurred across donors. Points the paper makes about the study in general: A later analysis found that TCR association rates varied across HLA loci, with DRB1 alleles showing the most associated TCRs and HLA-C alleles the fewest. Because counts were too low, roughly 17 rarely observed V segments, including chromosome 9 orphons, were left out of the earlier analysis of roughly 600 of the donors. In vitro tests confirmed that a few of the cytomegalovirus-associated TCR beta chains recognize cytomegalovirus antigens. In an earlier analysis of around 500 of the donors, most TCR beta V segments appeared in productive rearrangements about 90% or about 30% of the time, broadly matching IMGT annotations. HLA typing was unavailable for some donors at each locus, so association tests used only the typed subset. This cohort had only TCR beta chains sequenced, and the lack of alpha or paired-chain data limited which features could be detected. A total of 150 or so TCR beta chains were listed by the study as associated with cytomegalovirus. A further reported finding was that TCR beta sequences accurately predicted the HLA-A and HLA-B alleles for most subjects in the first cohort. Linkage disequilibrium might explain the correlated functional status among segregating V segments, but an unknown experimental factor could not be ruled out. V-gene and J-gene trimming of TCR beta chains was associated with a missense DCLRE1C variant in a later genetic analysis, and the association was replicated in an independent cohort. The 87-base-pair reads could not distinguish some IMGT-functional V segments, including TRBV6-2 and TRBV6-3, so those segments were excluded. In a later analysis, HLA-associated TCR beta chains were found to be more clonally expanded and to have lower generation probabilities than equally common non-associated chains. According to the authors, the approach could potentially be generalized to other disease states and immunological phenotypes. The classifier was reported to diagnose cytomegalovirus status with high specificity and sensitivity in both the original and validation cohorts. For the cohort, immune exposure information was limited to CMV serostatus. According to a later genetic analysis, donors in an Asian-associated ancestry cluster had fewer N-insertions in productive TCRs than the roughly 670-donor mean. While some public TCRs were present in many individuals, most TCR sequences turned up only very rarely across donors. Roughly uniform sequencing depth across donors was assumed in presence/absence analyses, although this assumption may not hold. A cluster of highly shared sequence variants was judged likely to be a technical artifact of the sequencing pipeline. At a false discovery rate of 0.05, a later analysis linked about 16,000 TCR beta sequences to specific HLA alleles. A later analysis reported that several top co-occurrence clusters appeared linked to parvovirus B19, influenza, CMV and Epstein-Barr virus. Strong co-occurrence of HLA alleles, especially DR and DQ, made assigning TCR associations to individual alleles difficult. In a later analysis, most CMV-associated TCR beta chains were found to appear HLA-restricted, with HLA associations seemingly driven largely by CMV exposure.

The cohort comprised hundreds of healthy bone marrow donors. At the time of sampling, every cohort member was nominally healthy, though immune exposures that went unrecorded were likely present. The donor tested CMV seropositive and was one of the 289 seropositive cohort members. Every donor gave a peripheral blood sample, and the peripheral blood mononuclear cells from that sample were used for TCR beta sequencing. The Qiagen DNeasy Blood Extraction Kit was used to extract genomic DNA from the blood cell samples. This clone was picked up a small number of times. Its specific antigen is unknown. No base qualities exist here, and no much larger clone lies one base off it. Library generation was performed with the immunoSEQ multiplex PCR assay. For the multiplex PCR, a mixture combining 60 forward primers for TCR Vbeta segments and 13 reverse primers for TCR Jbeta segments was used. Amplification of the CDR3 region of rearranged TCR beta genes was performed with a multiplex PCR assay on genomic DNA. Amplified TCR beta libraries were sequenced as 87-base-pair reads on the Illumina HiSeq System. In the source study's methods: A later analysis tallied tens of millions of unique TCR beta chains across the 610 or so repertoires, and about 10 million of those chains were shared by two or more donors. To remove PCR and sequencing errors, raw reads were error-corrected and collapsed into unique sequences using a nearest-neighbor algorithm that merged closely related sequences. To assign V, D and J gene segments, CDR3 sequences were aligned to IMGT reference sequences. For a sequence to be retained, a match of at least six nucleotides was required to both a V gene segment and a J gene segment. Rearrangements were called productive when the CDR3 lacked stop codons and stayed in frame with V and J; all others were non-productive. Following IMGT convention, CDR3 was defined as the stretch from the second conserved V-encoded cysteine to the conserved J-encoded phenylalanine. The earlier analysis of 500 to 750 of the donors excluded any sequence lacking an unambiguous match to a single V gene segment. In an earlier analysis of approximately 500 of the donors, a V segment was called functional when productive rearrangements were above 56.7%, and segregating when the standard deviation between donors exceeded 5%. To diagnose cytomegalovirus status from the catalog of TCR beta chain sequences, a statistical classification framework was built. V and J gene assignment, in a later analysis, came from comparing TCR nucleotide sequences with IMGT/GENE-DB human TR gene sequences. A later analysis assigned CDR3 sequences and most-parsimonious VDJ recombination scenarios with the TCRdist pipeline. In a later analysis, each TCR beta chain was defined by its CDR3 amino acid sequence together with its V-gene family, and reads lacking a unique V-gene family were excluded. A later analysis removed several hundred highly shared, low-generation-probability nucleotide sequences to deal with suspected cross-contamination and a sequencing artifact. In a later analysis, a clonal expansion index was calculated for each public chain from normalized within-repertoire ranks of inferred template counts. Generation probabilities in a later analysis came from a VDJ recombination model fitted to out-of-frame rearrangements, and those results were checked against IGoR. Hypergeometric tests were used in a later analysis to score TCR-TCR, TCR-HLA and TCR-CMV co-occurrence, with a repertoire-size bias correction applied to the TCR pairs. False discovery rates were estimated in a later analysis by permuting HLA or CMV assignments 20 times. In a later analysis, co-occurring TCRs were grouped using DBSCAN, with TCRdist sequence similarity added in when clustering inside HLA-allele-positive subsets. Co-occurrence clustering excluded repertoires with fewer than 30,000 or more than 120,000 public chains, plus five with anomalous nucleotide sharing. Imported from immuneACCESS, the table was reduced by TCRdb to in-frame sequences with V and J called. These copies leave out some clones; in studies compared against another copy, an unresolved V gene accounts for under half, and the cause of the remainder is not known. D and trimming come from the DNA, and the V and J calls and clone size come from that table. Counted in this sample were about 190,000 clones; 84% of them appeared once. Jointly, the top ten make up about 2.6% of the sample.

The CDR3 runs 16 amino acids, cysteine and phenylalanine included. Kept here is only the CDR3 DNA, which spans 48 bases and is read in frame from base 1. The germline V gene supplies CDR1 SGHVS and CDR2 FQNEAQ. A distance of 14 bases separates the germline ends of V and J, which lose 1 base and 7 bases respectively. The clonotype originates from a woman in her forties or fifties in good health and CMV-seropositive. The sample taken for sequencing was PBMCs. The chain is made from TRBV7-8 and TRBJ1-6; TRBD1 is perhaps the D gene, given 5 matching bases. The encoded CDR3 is CASSLEFRGMNSPLHF. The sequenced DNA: TGTGCCAGCAGCTTAGAGTTCCGGGGGATGAATTCACCCCTCCACTTT.